This T cell receptor beta chain was identified during a study of chemoradiotherapy in HPV16-positive cancers. Deletions cut 0 bases from V and 0 bases from J, with 9 bases between. This CDR3 has 16 residues. The germline CDR1 and CDR2 sequences are LNHNV and YYDKDF (reference sequence). Repeated repertoire sampling spanned the course of chemoradiotherapy. Sequencing used immunoSEQ multiplex PCR; TCRdb keeps in-frame clones, though not all of them. The sample lists roughly 34,000 clones, roughly 86% occurring once. This receptor was identified in a human donor with HPV-associated anogenital cancer. This specimen consisted of blood, obtained from a patient who underwent chemoradiotherapy. The chain employs TRBV15 and TRBJ1-3; D is unclear. The CDR3 DNA reads as TGTGCCACCAGCAGAGATGGACTGCTCTCTGGAAACACCATATATTTT. It specifies CATSRDGLLSGNTIYF.